One sample yielded the 24 T cell receptor beta chains listed below, sequenced in a study of cytomegalovirus exposure and HLA in healthy donors. Measured with immunoSEQ multiplex PCR; TCRdb has only the in-frame clones, and not every one. This sample has over 200,000 clones; almost 90% occur once, and the top ten carry approximately 0.34%. Sample: PBMCs. The receptors here all came from a woman between 18 and 29 years old in good health and CMV-seronegative.

The chain couples TRBV5-1 to TRBJ2-1; D remains ambiguous. This CDR3 is built from 17 residues. V shed 0 bases and J shed 1 base, with 14 bases lying between them. CDR1 is SGHRS, CDR2 YFSETQ, per germline. CDR3 sequence (DNA): TGCGCCAGCAGCTTGGTATATCTAGGCTTGTCCTACAATGAGCAGTTCTTC. Translated: CASSLVYLGLSYNEQFF.

The J gene is TRBJ2-5, the V gene TRBV27, with 7 nucleotides matching TRBD1. Germline V lookup: CDR1 MNHEY, CDR2 SMNVEV (reference sequence). The CDR3 is made up of 15 amino acids. Trimming took 3 bases from V and 2 from J; bases not matched to a gene: 6. Here the CDR3 reads CASSFRTGEQETQYF. The CDR3 DNA sequence: TGTGCCAGCAGTTTCAGGACAGGCGAACAAGAGACCCAGTACTTC.

The chain uses TRBV11-2 and TRBJ1-1; no reliable D call. The CDR3 loop spans 14 amino acids. The V end was cut by 4 bases, the J end by 1 base, with 10 bases between. Germline values: CDR1 SGHAT, CDR2 FQNNGV. The CDR3 DNA reads as TGTGCCAGCAGCTCGCCCCTAGGGAACACTGAAGCTTTCTTT. It is translated as CASSSPLGNTEAFF.

This clone appeared a single time. The V gene is TRBV29-1, the J gene TRBJ1-4; 9 bases align to TRBD1. Trimming took 5 bases from V and 8 from J; bases not matched to a gene: 12. The CDR3 is 15 amino acids. CDR1 is SQVTM and CDR2 is ANQGSEA in the germline V gene. The CDR3 region is CSVLSPPTGGEKLFF. The DNA of the CDR3 is TGCAGCGTTCTCTCACCCCCTACAGGGGGCGAAAAACTGTTTTTT.

This clone was counted between two and nine times. This CDR3 reads CASSLNRVQDSPLHF. The CDR3 nucleotides read TGTGCCAGCAGCTTAAACAGGGTACAGGATTCACCCCTCCACTTT. The chain carries TRBV7-2 and TRBJ1-6; possible D gene TRBD1, 6 bases. CDR1 and CDR2 from the germline V gene are SGHTA and FQGNSA. V gave up 2 bases and J gave up 8 bases, with 13 bases separating them. This CDR3 has 15 residues.

The chain uses TRBV7-9 and TRBJ1-3; D might be TRBD1 (6 bases). Trimming pared 0 bases from V and 0 bases from J, leaving 15 bases between. There are 18 residues in the CDR3. Germline V gene lookup returns CDR1 SEHNR and CDR2 FQNEAQ (reference sequence). The CDR3 DNA reads TGTGCCAGCAGCTTAGCGGGTGGGGGCGAAGACTCTGGAAACACCATATATTTT. Amino acid sequence: CASSLAGGGEDSGNTIYF.

In DNA form, the CDR3 reads TGCGCCAGCAGCCCCGGTCGACAGGGGGCCCTATCCTACGAGCAGTACGTC. Amino acid sequence: CASSPGRQGALSYEQYV. The gene calls are TRBV4-1 and TRBJ2-7, with 10 bases identical to TRBD1. Trimming at V came to 4 bases and at J to 1 base, leaving 10 bases not matched to a gene. The length of the CDR3 is 17 residues. Looked up from germline, CDR1 is MGHRA and CDR2 is YSYEKL.

This chain joins TRBV6-1 and TRBJ1-6; D is unresolved. V gave up 6 bases and J gave up 7 bases, with 10 bases separating them. Germline values: CDR1 MNHNS, CDR2 SASEGT. This CDR3 has 13 amino acids. CDR3 residues: CASSQTRNSPLHF. Here the CDR3 DNA reads TGTGCCAGCAGCCAAACCAGGAATTCACCCCTCCACTTT.

The rearrangement uses TRBV28 and TRBJ2-3; perhaps TRBD2 as D (5 bases). CDR1 and CDR2 (germline): MDHEN, SYDVKM. This CDR3 spans 14 amino acids. The V gene lost 5 bases and the J gene lost 1 base, with 10 bases spanning the gap. In DNA, the CDR3 is TGTGCCAGCAGTCAGACTATGCGCACAGATACGCAGTATTTT. This translates into CASSQTMRTDTQYF.

The chain links TRBV6-5 to TRBJ1-2; no reliable D call. Germline V gene sequence: CDR1 MNHEY, CDR2 SVGAGI. The ends were cut back, 6 bases at V and 3 bases at J, with 11 bases in the middle. The CDR3 length is 13 residues. Written as DNA, the CDR3 is TGTGCCAGCAGATACGACACCTACTATGGCTACACCTTC. Protein product: CASRYDTYYGYTF.

This chain links TRBV5-1 with TRBJ2-7; weak D call: TRBD2 (5 bases). The length of the CDR3 is 16 residues. CDR1 and CDR2 from the germline V gene are SGHRS and YFSETQ. V lost 0 bases to trimming and J lost 0 bases, with 13 bases between them. CDR3 DNA sequence: TGCGCCAGCAGCTTGGTGTGGGATACTAGCTCCTACGAGCAGTACGTC. Translation: CASSLVWDTSSYEQYV.

The rearrangement uses TRBV19 and TRBJ2-7, with TRBD2 identical over 11 bases. V shed 5 bases, J shed 1 base, and the junction held 4 bases outside the gene matches. Germline V lookup: CDR1 LNHDA, CDR2 SQIVND (reference sequence). The CDR3 is 15 amino acids. The DNA of the CDR3 is TGTGCCAGTAGTTTCACTAGCGGGGGATCCTACGAGCAGTACTTC. Amino acids: CASSFTSGGSYEQYF.

The chain's CDR3 is CASSLSGGYGYTF. The CDR3 DNA reads TGTGCCAGCAGTTTATCGGGGGGATATGGCTACACCTTC. The chain recombines TRBV27 with TRBJ1-2; the D gene is possibly TRBD1 (5 bases). Germline values: CDR1 MNHEY, CDR2 SMNVEV (reference sequence). The CDR3 consists of 13 residues. The germline V and J ends were trimmed by 0 bases and 5 bases, with 7 bases remaining between them.

V is TRBV25-1 and J is TRBJ2-4, with a possible D match to TRBD1 (6 bases). The CDR3 consists of 14 residues. Trimming cost V 3 bases and J 8 bases, with 14 bases left between them. Germline CDR1 and CDR2: MGHDK and SYGVNS. The CDR3 reads CASSDPNRVYIQYF. CDR3 bases: TGTGCCAGCAGTGATCCGAACAGGGTCTACATTCAGTACTTC. Full variable domain (missing parts from reference TRBV25-1 and TRBJ2-4): EADIYQTPRYLVIGTGKKITLECSQTMGHDKMYWYQQDPGMELHLIHYSYGVNSTEKGDLSSESTVSRIRTEHFPLTLESARPSHTSQYLCASSDPNRVYIQYFGAGTRLSVL.

This clone was seen only once. The chain recombines TRBV10-3 with TRBJ2-7; perhaps TRBD1 as D (6 bases). CDR1 and CDR2 from the germline V gene are ENHRY and SYGVKD. The CDR3 has 14 residues. The germline V and J ends were trimmed by 3 bases and 2 bases, with 11 bases remaining between them. The CDR3: CAISDTGQPYEQYV. For the CDR3, the DNA is TGTGCCATCAGTGACACCGGACAGCCCTACGAGCAGTACGTC.

The rearrangement links TRBV9 to TRBJ2-1, with 8 bases lining up with TRBD2. Losses at the gene ends were 6 bases for V and 5 bases for J; bases not matched to a gene: 7. The CDR3 is 14 amino acids. CDR1 and CDR2 from the germline V gene are SGDLS and YYNGEE. The CDR3 here is CASNMGLVNNEQFF. Here the CDR3 DNA reads TGTGCCAGCAATATGGGACTAGTTAACAATGAGCAGTTCTTC.

V and J are TRBV19 and TRBJ2-7, with D perhaps TRBD1 (6 bases). V was shortened by 5 bases and J by 8 bases, with 10 bases between the two germline ends. Germline V gives CDR1 LNHDA, CDR2 SQIVND (reference sequence). The CDR3 consists of 11 residues. Written as DNA, the CDR3 is TGTGCCAGTAGTTCCCGGGACAAGCAGTACGTC. Translated, it gives CASSSRDKQYV.

In the case of this clone: The junction shows a germline mismatch at one end, possibly a read error. V usage is TRBV7-9 and J usage is TRBJ1-2; D is unclear. The CDR3 is 15 amino acids. The germline V gene encodes CDR1 SEHNR and CDR2 FQNEAQ (reference sequence). Here the CDR3 reads CASRFPRSSNYGYTF. CDR3 in DNA: TGTGCCAGCCGCTTCCCCAGGTCCTCTAACTATGGCTACACCTTC.

This clone was detected a few times. The chain has TRBV7-2 and TRBJ1-2; D unresolved. V was pared by 5 bases and J by 7 bases, with 11 bases between. From germline, CDR1 is SGHTA and CDR2 FQGNSA. The CDR3 loop spans 12 amino acids. The CDR3 DNA reads TGTGCCAGCAGCCCAACGCAGTTTGGCTACACCTTC. It yields the protein CASSPTQFGYTF.

The genes are TRBV18 and TRBJ2-1, with 8 bases aligning to TRBD1. Germline CDR1 reads KGHSH; CDR2 reads LQKENI. Germline trimming cut 2 bases from V and 8 bases from J; bases unmatched to any gene: 11. The length of the CDR3 is 16 residues. The CDR3 is CASSPAGTGFSDEQFF. The CDR3 nucleotides read TGTGCCAGCTCACCAGCCGGGACAGGTTTTTCGGATGAGCAGTTCTTC.

V usage is TRBV21-1 and J usage is TRBJ2-2; TRBD1 was called by the table and not checked on the DNA. TRBV21-1 is annotated as a pseudogene. This CDR3 is 12 amino acids long. Here the CDR3 DNA reads TGTGCCAGCAGCAAGGGGGCCTGGGAGCTGTTTTTT. Amino acids: CASSKGAWELFF.

The rearrangement uses TRBV18 and TRBJ2-7, with 13 bases aligning to TRBD2. V lost 3 bases, J lost 4 bases, and 3 bases stayed unmatched. There are 15 residues in the CDR3. From germline, CDR1 is KGHSH and CDR2 LQKENI. This CDR3 is CASSPGLAGVYEQYV. CDR3 sequence (DNA): TGTGCCAGCTCACCCGGACTAGCGGGGGTTTACGAGCAGTACGTC.

In this sample, this clone turned up once. The rearrangement uses TRBV29-1 and TRBJ1-2, with no clear D. In germline, CDR1 is SQVTM, CDR2 ANQGSEA. The CDR3 is 11 amino acids. V was shortened by 4 bases and J by 4 bases, with 7 bases between the two germline ends. CDR3 region: CSVGESYGYTF. The CDR3 DNA follows: TGCAGCGTTGGCGAAAGCTATGGCTACACCTTC.

The chain recombines TRBV5-4 with TRBJ1-1, with D maybe TRBD1 (6 bases). CDR1 is SGHNT, CDR2 YYREEE, per germline (reference sequence). The V gene lost 0 bases and the J gene lost 0 bases, with 12 bases spanning the gap. The CDR3 runs to 16 residues. The CDR3 region has the DNA TGTGCCAGCAGCTTGGAGGGGGAGGGAATGAACACTGAAGCTTTCTTT. It codes for CASSLEGEGMNTEAFF. Variable domain in full (rest from reference TRBV5-4 and TRBJ1-1): ETGVTQSPTHLIKTRGQQVTLRCSSQSGHNTVSWYQQALGQGPQFIFQYYREEENGRGNFPPRFSGLQFPNYSSELNVNALELDDSALYLCASSLEGEGMNTEAFFGQGTRLTVV.